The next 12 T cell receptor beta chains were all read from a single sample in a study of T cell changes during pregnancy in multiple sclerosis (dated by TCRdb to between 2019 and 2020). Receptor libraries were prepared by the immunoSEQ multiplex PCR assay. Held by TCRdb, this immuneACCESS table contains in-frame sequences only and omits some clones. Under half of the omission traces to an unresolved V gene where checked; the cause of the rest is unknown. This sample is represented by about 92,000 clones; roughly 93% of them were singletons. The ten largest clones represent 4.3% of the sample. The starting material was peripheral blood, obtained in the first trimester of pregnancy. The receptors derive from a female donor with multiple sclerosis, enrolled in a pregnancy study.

The CDR3 DNA reads as TGCGCCAGCAGCTCTATGGTGGCCGGGGAGCTGTTTTTT. Amino acid sequence: CASSSMVAGELFF. The chain carries TRBV5-1 and TRBJ2-2, with D unresolved. The CDR3 sequence is 13 residues long. V lost 3 bases, J lost 6 bases, and 9 bases lay in between. In germline, CDR1 is SGHRS, CDR2 YFSETQ.

The CDR3 bases are TGTGCCAGCAGCCCGACAGGGGACGATGGCTACACCTTC. Encoded protein: CASSPTGDDGYTF. The chain uses TRBV7-8 and TRBJ1-2, with 8 bases aligning to TRBD1. After removal of 5 bases from V and 6 bases from J, the junction contained 5 bases not matched to a gene. In germline, CDR1 is SGHVS, CDR2 FQNEAQ. The CDR3 has 13 amino acids. The variable domain in full, with the rest retrieved from reference TRBV7-8 and TRBJ1-2, is GAGVSQSPRYKVAKRGQDVALRCDPISGHVSLFWYQQALGQGPEFLTYFQNEAQLDKSGLPSDRFFAERPEGSVSTLKIQRTQQEDSAVYLCASSPTGDDGYTFGSGTRLTVV.

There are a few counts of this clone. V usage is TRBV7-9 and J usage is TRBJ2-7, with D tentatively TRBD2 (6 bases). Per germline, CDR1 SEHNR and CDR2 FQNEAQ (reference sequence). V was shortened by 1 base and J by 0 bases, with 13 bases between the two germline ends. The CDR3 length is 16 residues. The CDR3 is CASSLEGGLSSYEQYF. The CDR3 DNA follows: TGTGCCAGCAGCTTAGAAGGAGGGCTCAGCTCCTACGAGCAGTACTTC.

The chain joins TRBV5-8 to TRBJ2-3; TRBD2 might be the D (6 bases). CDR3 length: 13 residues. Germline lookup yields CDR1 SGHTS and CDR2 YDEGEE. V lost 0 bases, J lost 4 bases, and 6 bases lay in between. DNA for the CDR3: TGTGCCAGCAGCTTGGCGGGGGCAGATACGCAGTATTTT. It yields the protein CASSLAGADTQYF.

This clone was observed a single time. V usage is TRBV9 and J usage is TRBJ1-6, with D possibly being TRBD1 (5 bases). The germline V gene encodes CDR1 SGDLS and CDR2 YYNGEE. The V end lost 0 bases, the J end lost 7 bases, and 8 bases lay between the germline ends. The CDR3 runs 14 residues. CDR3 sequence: CASSVVSGNSPLHF. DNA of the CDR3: TGTGCCAGCAGCGTAGTTTCAGGGAATTCACCCCTCCACTTT.

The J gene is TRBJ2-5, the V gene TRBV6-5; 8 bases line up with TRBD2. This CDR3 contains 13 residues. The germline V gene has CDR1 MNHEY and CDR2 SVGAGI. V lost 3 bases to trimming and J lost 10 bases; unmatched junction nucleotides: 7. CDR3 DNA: TGTGCCAGCAGTTATTACGGGGGGGACGGCCAGTACTTC. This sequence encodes CASSYYGGDGQYF.

The CDR3 reads CASSPRTGIADTQYF. The CDR3 region has the DNA TGTGCCAGCAGCCCCCGGACAGGGATTGCAGATACGCAGTATTTT. The rearrangement uses TRBV4-2 and TRBJ2-3; 8 nucleotides match TRBD1. This CDR3 is 15 amino acids long. V lost 4 bases to trimming and J lost 4 bases; unmatched junction nucleotides: 7. Looked up from germline, CDR1 is LGHNA and CDR2 is YNFKEQ.

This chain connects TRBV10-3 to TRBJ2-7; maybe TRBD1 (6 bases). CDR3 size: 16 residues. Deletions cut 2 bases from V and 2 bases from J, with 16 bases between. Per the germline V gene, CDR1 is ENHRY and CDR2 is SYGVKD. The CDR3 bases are TGTGCCATCAGTGAGGCGGAAGACGACAGGACCTACGAGCAGTACTTC. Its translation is CAISEAEDDRTYEQYF.

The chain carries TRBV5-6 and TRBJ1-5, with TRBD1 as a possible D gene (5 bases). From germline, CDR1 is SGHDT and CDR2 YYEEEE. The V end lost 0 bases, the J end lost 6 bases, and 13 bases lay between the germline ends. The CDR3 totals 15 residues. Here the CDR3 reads CASSLGGGFGQPQHF. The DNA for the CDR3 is TGTGCCAGCAGCTTGGGTGGGGGGTTCGGTCAGCCCCAGCATTTT.

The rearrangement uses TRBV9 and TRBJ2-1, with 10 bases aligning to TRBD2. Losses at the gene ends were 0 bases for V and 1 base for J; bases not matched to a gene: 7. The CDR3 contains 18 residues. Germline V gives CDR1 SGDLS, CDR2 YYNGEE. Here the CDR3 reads CASSVVLAGVGSYNEQFF. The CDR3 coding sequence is TGTGCCAGCAGCGTAGTCCTAGCGGGGGTAGGGTCCTACAATGAGCAGTTCTTC.

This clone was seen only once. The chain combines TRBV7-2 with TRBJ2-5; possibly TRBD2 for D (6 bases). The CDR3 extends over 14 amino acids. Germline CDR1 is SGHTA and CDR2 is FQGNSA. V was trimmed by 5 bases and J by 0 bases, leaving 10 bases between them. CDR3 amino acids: CASSPRTNQETQYF. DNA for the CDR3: TGTGCCAGCAGCCCGCGGACTAACCAAGAGACCCAGTACTTC.

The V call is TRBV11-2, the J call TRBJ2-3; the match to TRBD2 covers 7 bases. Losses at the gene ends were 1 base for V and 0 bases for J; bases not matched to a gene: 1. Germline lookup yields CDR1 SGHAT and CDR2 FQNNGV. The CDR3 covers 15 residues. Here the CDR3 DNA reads TGTGCCAGCAGCTTAGGGGGAGGGAGCACAGATACGCAGTATTTT. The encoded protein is CASSLGGGSTDTQYF.